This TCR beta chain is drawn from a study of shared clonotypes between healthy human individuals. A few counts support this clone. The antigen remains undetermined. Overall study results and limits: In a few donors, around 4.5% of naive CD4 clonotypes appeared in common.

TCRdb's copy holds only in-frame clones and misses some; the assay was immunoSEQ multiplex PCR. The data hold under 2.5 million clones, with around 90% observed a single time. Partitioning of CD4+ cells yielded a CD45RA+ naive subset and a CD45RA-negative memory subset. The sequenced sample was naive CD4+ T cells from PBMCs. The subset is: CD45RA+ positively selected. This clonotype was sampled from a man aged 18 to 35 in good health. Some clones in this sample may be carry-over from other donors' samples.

The CDR3 sequence is CASSRRDLGTEAFF. The DNA of the CDR3 is TGTGCCAGCAGTAGGAGGGACCTGGGGACTGAAGCTTTCTTT. The rearrangement joins TRBV6-5 to TRBJ1-1; D is perhaps TRBD1 (5 bases). The CDR3 extends over 14 amino acids. The V gene lost 5 bases and the J gene lost 5 bases, with 15 bases spanning the gap. Germline lookup yields CDR1 MNHEY and CDR2 SVGAGI.